A selection of T cell receptor beta chains follows, all from one sample in a study of regulatory T cells in long-lasting Graves disease. TCRdb fed the multiplex PCR reads into MiXCR, producing one record per CDR3 protein. The sample comprises approximately 470,000 distinct CDR3 sequences, around 20% of which are singletons, and less than 9% rests with the top ten. The specimen was peripheral blood mononuclear cells (PBMCs), collected when the disease was refractory, from a patient treated with antithyroid drugs. Every receptor here comes from a female donor with Graves disease. CDR3s include the opening cysteine and the closing phenylalanine or tryptophan. D genes are given only for firm matches. The listing skips clone size in some rows; elsewhere it reads once, few, many or a size class.

abundance,j_gene,d_gene,v_gene,CDR3aa,CDR3nt
many,TRBJ2-7,TRBD1,TRBV28,CASSYPLGTDYEQYF,TGTGCCAGCAGCTATCCCTTAGGGACAGACTACGAGCAGTACTTC
.,TRBJ2-1,.,TRBV28,CASSPTPGLFYNEQFF,TGTGCCAGCAGTCCCACACCGGGGTTGTTTTACAATGAGCAGTTCTTC
.,TRBJ2-2,.,TRBV7-8,CASSSVMDYRNTGELFF,TGTGCCAGCAGCTCAGTAATGGACTACAGGAACACCGGGGAGCTGTTTTTT
many,TRBJ2-7,.,TRBV2,CASSERYEQYF,TGTGCCAGCAGTGAACGCTACGAGCAGTACTTC
few,TRBJ1-4,TRBD1,TRBV30,CASGTAEKLFF,TGTGCCTCCGGGACAGCGGAAAAACTGTTTTTT
.,TRBJ2-7,.,TRBV6-2/TRBV6-3,CASSYKSVRGRYEQYF,TGTGCCAGCAGTTACAAGTCTGTCAGGGGCCGCTACGAGCAGTACTTC
many,TRBJ2-7,.,TRBV24-1,CATSDFNGYEQYF,TGTGCCACCAGTGATTTCAACGGCTACGAGCAGTACTTC
.,TRBJ2-7,.,TRBV10-2,CASSEQGVWGEQYF,TGCGCCAGCAGTGAACAGGGAGTTTGGGGCGAGCAGTACTTC
many,TRBJ2-7,.,TRBV6-1,CASSLGTAAPYEQYF,TGTGCCAGCAGCCTCGGAACAGCTGCGCCCTACGAGCAGTACTTC
few,TRBJ2-3,.,TRBV24-1,CATSDLAAGYGTDTQYF,TGTGCCACCAGTGATTTGGCTGCAGGTTACGGAACAGATACGCAGTATTTT
many,TRBJ2-7,.,TRBV27,CASSPLRGGHEQYF,TGTGCCAGCAGTCCCTTAAGGGGGGGCCACGAGCAGTACTTC
many,TRBJ2-7,.,TRBV27,CASSLWGAYEQYF,TGTGCCAGCAGTTTATGGGGGGCCTACGAGCAGTACTTC
.,TRBJ2-1,TRBD2,TRBV28,CASSPSGITYNEQFF,TGTGCCAGCAGTCCTAGCGGGATAACCTACAATGAGCAGTTCTTC
many,TRBJ2-7,.,TRBV5-1,CASSLIQSGEQYF,TGCGCCAGCAGCTTGATACAGTCGGGCGAGCAGTACTTC
few,TRBJ1-5,.,TRBV27,CASSSTVNQPQHF,TGTGCCAGCAGTTCGACGGTAAATCAGCCCCAGCATTTT
few,TRBJ2-4,.,TRBV18,CASSPRVSAKNIQYF,TGTGCCAGCTCACCACGGGTTTCAGCCAAAAACATTCAGTACTTC
.,TRBJ2-7,TRBD2,TRBV7-8,CASSLWASGAGYEQYF,TGTGCCAGCAGCTTATGGGCTAGCGGGGCGGGTTACGAGCAGTACTTC
.,TRBJ1-1,.,TRBV29-1,CSVEEGVHTEAFF,TGCAGCGTTGAAGAGGGGGTCCACACTGAAGCTTTCTTT
many,TRBJ1-1,.,TRBV12-3/TRBV12-4,CASRRTRVLNTEAFF,TGTGCCAGCAGGAGAACCAGGGTCCTGAACACTGAAGCTTTCTTT
many,TRBJ1-5,TRBD1,TRBV12-3/TRBV12-4,CASSWGTGGFQPQHF,TGTGCCAGCAGTTGGGGGACAGGGGGCTTTCAGCCCCAGCATTTT
.,TRBJ2-7,TRBD1,TRBV27,CASSSTGGAYEQYF,TGTGCCAGCAGTTCTACAGGGGGAGCCTACGAGCAGTACTTC
many,TRBJ1-1,.,TRBV24-1,CASSYMGPGPEAFF,TGTGCCTCCTCATACATGGGCCCGGGGCCTGAAGCTTTCTTT
.,TRBJ2-3,.,TRBV29-1,CSVRKGPNTDTQYF,TGCAGCGTTCGTAAGGGGCCTAACACAGATACGCAGTATTTT
many,TRBJ1-1,.,TRBV4-1,CASSQAGGEAFF,TGCGCCAGCAGCCAAGCGGGGGGTGAAGCTTTCTTT
few,TRBJ2-1,TRBD2,TRBV11-2,CASSLGASGRIDEQFF,TGTGCCAGCAGCTTAGGGGCTAGCGGGAGAATTGATGAGCAGTTCTTC
.,TRBJ2-6,.,TRBV13,CASSLPGAGANVLTF,TGTGCCAGCAGCTTACCAGGGGCTGGGGCCAACGTCCTGACTTTC
few,TRBJ1-2,.,TRBV6-2/TRBV6-3,CASSFRDPGAYGYTF,TGTGCCAGCAGTTTCCGGGACCCGGGCGCCTATGGCTACACCTTC
.,TRBJ2-7,.,TRBV18,CASSPEGGNYYEQYF,TGTGCCAGCTCACCAGAAGGGGGAAACTACTACGAGCAGTACTTC
many,TRBJ2-4,.,TRBV6-1,CASAAGMVAKNIQYF,TGTGCCAGCGCAGCAGGGATGGTAGCCAAAAACATTCAGTACTTC
many,TRBJ2-5,.,TRBV20-1,CSAPRELRSGTQYF,TGCAGTGCTCCCAGAGAATTGAGGTCCGGGACCCAGTACTTC
few,TRBJ2-2,.,TRBV7-2,CASSLVRYTGELFF,TGTGCCAGCAGCTTAGTGCGGTATACCGGGGAGCTGTTTTTT
few,TRBJ1-4,.,TRBV6-5,CASSYSFGEKLFF,TGTGCCAGCAGTTACTCCTTTGGTGAAAAACTGTTTTTT
few,TRBJ1-3,.,TRBV20-1,CSARGTSGNTIYF,TGCAGTGCTAGAGGGACGTCAGGAAACACCATATATTTT
.,TRBJ2-1,TRBD2,TRBV24-1,CATSDPVASGATYNEQFF,TGTGCCACCAGTGACCCCGTGGCTAGCGGTGCCACCTACAATGAGCAGTTCTTC
few,TRBJ2-7,.,TRBV19,CASSWDGLSYEQYF,TGTGCCAGTAGTTGGGACGGACTCTCCTACGAGCAGTACTTC
.,TRBJ1-5,.,TRBV4-1,CASSQESLGGQPQHF,TGCGCCAGCAGCCAAGAGAGCCTCGGAGGTCAGCCCCAGCATTTT
once,TRBJ2-3,TRBD2,TRBV20-1,CSAPSGIPDTQYF,TGCAGTGCTCCTAGCGGGATCCCAGATACGCAGTATTTT
many,TRBJ1-2,TRBD1,TRBV28,CASKLTGAGGYTF,TGTGCCAGCAAATTGACAGGGGCGGGTGGCTACACCTTC
.,TRBJ2-7,.,TRBV27,CASSPGFAYEQYF,TGTGCCAGCAGTCCGGGATTCGCCTACGAGCAGTACTTC
.,TRBJ1-4,.,TRBV27,CASSLTGSNEKLFF,TGTGCCAGCAGTTTAACAGGGTCTAATGAAAAACTGTTTTTT
few,TRBJ2-7,.,TRBV20-1,CSAIDRPGHTAF,TGCAGTGCCATAGACCGCCCGGGCCATACTGCCTTC
many,TRBJ1-2,.,TRBV20-1,CSASPHQLGGYTF,TGCAGTGCTAGCCCCCATCAACTTGGTGGCTACACCTTC
many,TRBJ2-7,TRBD2,TRBV7-9,CASRSLAGSSYEQYF,TGTGCCAGCAGGTCACTAGCGGGCAGCTCCTACGAGCAGTACTTC
many,TRBJ1-1,.,TRBV12-3/TRBV12-4,CASSYGDGNTEAFF,TGTGCCAGCAGTTACGGGGATGGAAACACTGAAGCTTTCTTT
.,TRBJ2-1,TRBD1,TRBV3-1,CASSQAGTDNEQFF,TGTGCCAGCAGCCAGGCCGGGACAGACAATGAGCAGTTCTTC
few,TRBJ1-2,TRBD1,TRBV29-1,CSVGTGGSLIYGYTF,TGCAGCGTGGGAACAGGGGGCTCCCTCATCTATGGCTACACCTTC
.,TRBJ1-1,.,TRBV7-9,CASSLGRGWTEAFF,TGTGCCAGCAGCTTAGGTCGGGGGTGGACTGAAGCTTTCTTT
.,TRBJ1-1,.,TRBV30,CAWSSTAPAFF,TGTGCCTGGAGTTCAACCGCCCCGGCTTTCTTT
many,TRBJ2-7,TRBD2,TRBV5-1,CASSLGVAGAYEQYF,TGTGCCAGCAGCTTGGGGGTAGCGGGTGCTTACGAGCAGTACTTC
few,TRBJ2-3,.,TRBV6-9,CASSSGVGTQYF,TGTGCCAGCAGTTCCGGTGTAGGTACGCAGTATTTT
many,TRBJ2-7,TRBD1,TRBV27,CASSSRQGIYEQYF,TGTGCCAGCAGTTCTAGACAGGGAATCTACGAGCAGTACTTC
many,TRBJ2-7,.,TRBV28,CASSRGIGYEQYF,TGTGCCAGCAGTCGCGGAATCGGCTACGAGCAGTACTTC